These 15 T cell receptor beta chains share one sample of origin, sequenced in a study of blood T cell repertoires in COVID-19. This table comes from immunoSEQ multiplex PCR, and its TCRdb copy is limited to in-frame clones, with some not included. The data contain around 95,000 clones, 90% of them singletons. Sequencing was carried out using peripheral blood. The receptors originated from a man aged 45-65 years with acute or convalescent COVID-19.

The chain couples TRBV6-4 to TRBJ2-1, with 7 bases identical to TRBD2. Germline CDR1 MRHNA, CDR2 SNTAGT. J was trimmed by 6 bases and V by 5 bases; bases with no gene match: 10. The length of the CDR3 is 15 residues. The CDR3 region is CASSPSGTGTNEQFF. Here the CDR3 DNA reads TGTGCCAGCAGTCCCAGCGGGACTGGCACCAATGAGCAGTTCTTC.

This chain links TRBV5-1 with TRBJ1-1, with 8 positions matching TRBD1. CDR3 size: 15 residues. Losses at the gene ends were 1 base for V and 2 bases for J; bases not matched to a gene: 4. Germline assignment: CDR1 SGHRS and CDR2 YFSETQ. For the CDR3, the DNA is TGCGCCAGCAGCTTGTCTGACAGGGGAAACACTGAAGCTTTCTTT. Translating gives CASSLSDRGNTEAFF.

The chain recombines TRBV7-9 with TRBJ1-2; D uncertain. Trimming took off 3 bases at V and 1 base at J, with 12 bases between the two ends. CDR1 is SEHNR, CDR2 FQNEAQ, per germline (reference sequence). CDR3 size: 15 residues. CDR3: CASSFSGSYNYGYTF. The CDR3 DNA follows: TGTGCCAGCAGCTTCTCAGGCAGCTATAACTATGGCTACACCTTC. The variable domain in full, with the rest retrieved from reference TRBV7-9 and TRBJ1-2, is DTGVSQNPRHKITKRGQNVTFRCDPISEHNRLYWYRQTLGQGPEFLTYFQNEAQLEKSRLLSDRFSAERPKGSFSTLEIQRTEQGDSAMYLCASSFSGSYNYGYTFGSGTRLTVV.

The chain is built from TRBV9 and TRBJ2-1; maybe TRBD2 (5 bases). This CDR3 has 13 amino acids. The V end lost 0 bases, the J end lost 10 bases, and 11 bases lay between the germline ends. Per germline, CDR1 SGDLS and CDR2 YYNGEE. The CDR3 DNA is TGTGCCAGCAGCGTAGTGTCCAGCGGAGAGCAGTTCTTC. Translated, it gives CASSVVSSGEQFF.

The V call is TRBV7-8, the J call TRBJ1-6, with D perhaps matching TRBD1 (5 bases). Trimming removed 6 bases from V and 10 bases from J, with 16 bases in between. Germline V gene data show CDR1 as SGHVS and CDR2 as FQNEAQ. The CDR3 loop spans 14 amino acids. CDR3 sequence (DNA): TGTGCCAGCAGACCGGGACTTGCAAGATCACCCCTCCACTTT. Protein product: CASRPGLARSPLHF.

The chain recombines TRBV30 with TRBJ1-5; 8 nucleotides line up with TRBD1. V gave up 2 bases and J gave up 0 bases; unmatched junction bases: 6. The CDR3 length is 16 residues. Germline CDR1 and CDR2: GTSNPN and SVGIG (reference sequence). CDR3 protein: CAWSRDRTLSNQPQHF. The CDR3 DNA is TGTGCCTGGAGTCGGGACAGGACACTTAGCAATCAGCCCCAGCATTTT.

This chain links TRBV2 with TRBJ2-6, with a possible D match to TRBD2 (6 bases). V gave up 3 bases and J gave up 0 bases, with 6 bases separating them. Germline values: CDR1 SNHLY, CDR2 FYNNEI. There are 15 residues in the CDR3. This CDR3 reads CASSEGGSGANVLTF. The CDR3, as DNA: TGTGCCAGCAGTGAGGGAGGCTCTGGGGCCAACGTCCTGACTTTC.

The gene calls are TRBV3-1 (or the pseudogene TRBV3-2) and TRBJ1-1; the D gene is possibly TRBD1 (5 bases). CDR1 is LGHDT, CDR2 YNNKEL, per germline (reference sequence). Trimming took 4 bases from V and 7 from J, leaving 10 bases between them. The CDR3 sequence is 12 residues long. The CDR3 is CASSPGGGEAFF. CDR3 coding DNA: TGTGCCAGCAGCCCGGGGGGGGGTGAAGCTTTCTTT.

V usage is TRBV3-1 (or the pseudogene TRBV3-2) and J usage is TRBJ2-7; 10 bases are a match to TRBD2. The CDR3 spans 17 residues. CDR1 is LGHDT and CDR2 is YNNKEL in the germline V gene (reference sequence). Losses at the gene ends were 3 bases for V and 0 bases for J; bases not matched to a gene: 8. CDR3 DNA sequence: TGTGCCAGCAGCCACCTCCCGACTAGCGGGTTCTCCTACGAGCAGTACTTC. Its protein is CASSHLPTSGFSYEQYF.

The J gene is TRBJ2-2, the V gene TRBV24-1, with TRBD1 identical over 10 bases. Trimming removed 3 bases from V and 4 bases from J; junction bases left unmatched: 4. From germline, CDR1 is KGHDR and CDR2 SFDVKD. The CDR3 extends over 16 amino acids. DNA of the CDR3: TGTGCCACCAGTGATAACCGGGACAGGGGCACCGGGGAGCTGTTTTTT. Protein sequence: CATSDNRDRGTGELFF.

This chain connects TRBV3-1 (or the pseudogene TRBV3-2) to TRBJ2-5; 9 bases fit TRBD2. The CDR3 is 14 amino acids. Germline CDR1 is LGHDT and CDR2 is YNNKEL (reference sequence). V trimming: 4 bases; J trimming: 7 bases; junction bases outside the gene matches: 7. In nucleotides, the CDR3 is TGTGCCAGCAGCCTCTCTAGCGGGATTGGGACCCAGTACTTC. It specifies CASSLSSGIGTQYF.

The chain employs TRBV30 and TRBJ2-4, with 9 bases lining up with TRBD1. The CDR3 consists of 20 residues. Germline V gene sequence: CDR1 GTSNPN, CDR2 SVGIG (reference sequence). Trimming took 3 bases from V and 1 from J; bases not matched to a gene: 19. The CDR3 bases are TGTGCCTGGAGCCCTAACAGGGGGCGCCTCCTTTCGTCGGCCAAAAACATTCAGTACTTC. Residues: CAWSPNRGRLLSSAKNIQYF.

This clone was counted between two and nine times. J is TRBJ1-2 and V is TRBV19, with 10 bases identical to TRBD1. The germline V gene has CDR1 LNHDA and CDR2 SQIVND (reference sequence). The CDR3 has 15 residues. V lost 6 bases and J lost 7; bases outside the gene matches: 11. The CDR3 DNA reads as TGTGCCAGTAGGACCCCCGGGACAGGGGAATTTGGCTACACCTTC. Translating it yields CASRTPGTGEFGYTF.

The rearrangement uses TRBV9 and TRBJ2-7; TRBD2 aligns across 7 bases. The length of the CDR3 is 14 residues. Trimming at V came to 4 bases and at J to 4 bases, leaving 8 bases not matched to a gene. Looked up from germline, CDR1 is SGDLS and CDR2 is YYNGEE. DNA of the CDR3: TGTGCCAGCAGCTCGCGACTAGCCAGTTACGAGCAGTACTTC. Protein product: CASSSRLASYEQYF. Filled out from reference TRBV9 and TRBJ2-7, the complete variable domain reads DSGVTQTPKHLITATGQRVTLRCSPRSGDLSVYWYQQSLDQGLQFLIQYYNGEERAKGNILERFSAQQFPDLHSELNLSSLELGDSALYFCASSSRLASYEQYFGPGTRLTVT.

The J gene is TRBJ1-1, the V gene TRBV6-5; D is ambiguous. The CDR3 has 14 amino acids. Germline CDR1 MNHEY, CDR2 SVGAGI. V was pared by 2 bases and J by 7 bases, with 14 bases between. The CDR3 nucleotides read TGTGCCAGCAGTTACACCTCTAGGACTGGTGAAGCTTTCTTT. Encoded protein: CASSYTSRTGEAFF.